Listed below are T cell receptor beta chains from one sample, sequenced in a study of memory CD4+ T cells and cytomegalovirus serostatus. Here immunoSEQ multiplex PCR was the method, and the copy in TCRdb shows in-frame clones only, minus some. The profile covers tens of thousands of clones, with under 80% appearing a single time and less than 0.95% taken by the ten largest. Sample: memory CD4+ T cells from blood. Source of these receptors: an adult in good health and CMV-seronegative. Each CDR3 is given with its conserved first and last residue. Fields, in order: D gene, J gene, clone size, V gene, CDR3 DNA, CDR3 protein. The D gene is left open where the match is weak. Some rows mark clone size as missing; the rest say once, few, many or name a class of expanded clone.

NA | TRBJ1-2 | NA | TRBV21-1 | TGTGCCAGCCCAGGGATTACCTATGGCTACACCTTC | CASPGITYGYTF
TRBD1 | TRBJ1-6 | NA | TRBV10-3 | TGTGCCATCAGTCTAGACAGGGAGAGTTCACCCCTCCACTTT | CAISLDRESSPLHF
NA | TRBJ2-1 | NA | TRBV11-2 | TGTGCCAGCAGCTTGGAGGGCCAACACGGAATCAATGAGCAGTTCTTC | CASSLEGQHGINEQFF
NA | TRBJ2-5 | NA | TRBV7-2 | TGTGCCAGCAGCTTAGCCTCAGCTGTTCGCGGGACCCAGTACTTC | CASSLASAVRGTQYF
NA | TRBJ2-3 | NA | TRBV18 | TGTGCCAGCTCACGGGCCGCAGACACAGATACGCAGTATTTT | CASSRAADTDTQYF
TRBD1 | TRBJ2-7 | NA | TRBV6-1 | TGTGCCAGCGGGGGACAGGGGGTCTCCTACGAGCAGTACTTC | CASGGQGVSYEQYF
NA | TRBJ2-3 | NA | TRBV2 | TGTGCCAGCAGTGAGGCTTCTTTAGGTTGGCTACCGGTTGGCACAGATACGCAGTATTTT | CASSEASLGWLPVGTDTQYF
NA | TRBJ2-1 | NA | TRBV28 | TGTGCCAGCAGCCCCCGGGCGGAGACTAATGAGCAGTTCTTC | CASSPRAETNEQFF
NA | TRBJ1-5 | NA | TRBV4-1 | TGCGCCAGCAGCCCTTACAGTAATAGCAATCAGCCCCAGCATTTT | CASSPYSNSNQPQHF
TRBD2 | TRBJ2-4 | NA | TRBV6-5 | TGTGCCAGCAGTTCAGGGTGGGGGGGGATCAAAAACATTCAGTACTTC | CASSSGWGGIKNIQYF
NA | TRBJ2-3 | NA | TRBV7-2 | TGTGCCAGCAGCTCCTATACCCGAGATACGCAGTATTTT | CASSSYTRDTQYF
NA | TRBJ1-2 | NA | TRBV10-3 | TGTGCCATCAGTGAGTCAAGCTACTATGGCTACACCTTC | CAISESSYYGYTF
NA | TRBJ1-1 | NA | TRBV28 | TGTGCCAGCAGTTTAAAAGGGGTTACCGAAGCTTTCTTT | CASSLKGVTEAFF
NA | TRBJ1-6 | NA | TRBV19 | TGTGCCAGTAGTCTCTCCTCCTATAATTCACCCCTCCACTTT | CASSLSSYNSPLHF
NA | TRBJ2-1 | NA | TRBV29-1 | TGCAGCGTTGAAGGGTTGGACAGGGAGGGTGATGAGCAGTTCTTC | CSVEGLDREGDEQFF
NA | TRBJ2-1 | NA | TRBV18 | TGTGCCAGCTCACCTCGGGATTCCTACAATGAGCAGTTCTTC | CASSPRDSYNEQFF
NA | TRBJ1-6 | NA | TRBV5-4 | TGTGCCAGCAGCTTGGACACAAATTCACCCCTCCACTTT | CASSLDTNSPLHF
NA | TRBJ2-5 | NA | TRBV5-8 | TGTGCCAGCAGCCCCGGTAGGAGCGCCGAAGAGACCCAGTACTTC | CASSPGRSAEETQYF
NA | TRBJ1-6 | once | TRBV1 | TGCACCAGCAGCCAACTTCTCCCTACTTCACGGCTTTCACCCCTCCACTTT | CTSSQLLPTSRLSPLHF
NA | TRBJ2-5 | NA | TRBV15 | TGTGCCACCAGCACAGAAACTGGGAGACCTGAGGAGACCCAGTACTTC | CATSTETGRPEETQYF
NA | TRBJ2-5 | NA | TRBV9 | TGTGCCAGCAGCGTAGGCGTTGGGGAACAAGAGACCCAGTACTTC | CASSVGVGEQETQYF
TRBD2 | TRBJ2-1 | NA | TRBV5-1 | TGCGCCAGCAGCTTGGCCAAAGCGGGAGAATACAATGAGCAGTTCTTC | CASSLAKAGEYNEQFF
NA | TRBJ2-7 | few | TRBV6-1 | TGTGCCAGCAGGGAAATCTACGAGCAGTACTTC | CASREIYEQYF
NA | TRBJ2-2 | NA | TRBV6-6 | TGTGCCAGCAGTTCGGCAGGGTCAGGCGGGGAGCTGTTTTTT | CASSSAGSGGELFF
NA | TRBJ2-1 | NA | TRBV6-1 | TGTGCCAGCAGTGCGGGACCTCACCCTAGCAATGAGCAGTTCTTC | CASSAGPHPSNEQFF
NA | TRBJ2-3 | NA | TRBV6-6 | TGTGCCAGCAGTTACCGGTGGGATACGCAGTATTTT | CASSYRWDTQYF
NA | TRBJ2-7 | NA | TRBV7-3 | TGTGCCAGCAGCTTGTCTGGCGGGACCGCCTACGAGCAGTACTTC | CASSLSGGTAYEQYF
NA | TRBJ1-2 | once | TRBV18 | TGTGCCAGCTCACCAAGGGTTGACTATGGCTACACCTTC | CASSPRVDYGYTF
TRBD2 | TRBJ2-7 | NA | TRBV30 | TGTGCCTGGAGTAGGGGTAGCGGGGCCTACTACGAGCAGTACTTC | CAWSRGSGAYYEQYF
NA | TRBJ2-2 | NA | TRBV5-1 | TGCGCCAGCAGCTTGGCCCTATCGAACACCGGGGAGCTGTTTTTT | CASSLALSNTGELFF
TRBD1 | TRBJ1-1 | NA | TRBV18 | TGTGCCAGCTCACCGGGACAGGCCCAGAACGCTGAAGCTTTCTTT | CASSPGQAQNAEAFF
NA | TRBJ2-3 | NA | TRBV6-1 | TGTGCCAGCAGTGGCGAGGGGCCCCATTATACGCAGTATTTT | CASSGEGPHYTQYF
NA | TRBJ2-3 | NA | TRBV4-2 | TGTGCCAGCAGCCAATGGCAAGAAGGGGAGATCACAGATACGCAGTATTTT | CASSQWQEGEITDTQYF
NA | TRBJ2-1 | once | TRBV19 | TGTGCCAGTAACCCCGCGGACCGAACCTACAATGAGCAGTTCTTC | CASNPADRTYNEQFF
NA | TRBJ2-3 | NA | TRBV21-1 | TGTGCCAGCAGTTGTCTAGCGGTGGGGTGTACAGATACGCAGTATTTT | CASSCLAVGCTDTQYF
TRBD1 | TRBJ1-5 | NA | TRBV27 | TGTGCCAGCAGATCCGGGACAGGCAGCCGTCAGCCCCAGCATTTT | CASRSGTGSRQPQHF
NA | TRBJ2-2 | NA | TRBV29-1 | TGCAGCGTTGGTGCACCGGAGCTGTTTTTT | CSVGAPELFF
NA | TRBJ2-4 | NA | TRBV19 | TGTGCCAGTAGTATTGCGGTGGGGAACATTCAGTACTTC | CASSIAVGNIQYF
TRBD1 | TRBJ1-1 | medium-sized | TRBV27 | TGTGCCAGCACCCCTACCCCGACAGGGAAGAACACTGAAGCTTTCTTT | CASTPTPTGKNTEAFF
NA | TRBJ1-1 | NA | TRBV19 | TGTGCCAGTAGTATAGATTGGGGGGCAGGGGACACTGAAGCTTTCTTT | CASSIDWGAGDTEAFF
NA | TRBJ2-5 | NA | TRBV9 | TGTGCCAGCAGCGTAGGGGGGATACAAGAGACCCAGTACTTC | CASSVGGIQETQYF
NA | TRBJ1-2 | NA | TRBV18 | TGTGCCAGCTCACCGGCAGGGGACTTCTATGGCTACACCTTC | CASSPAGDFYGYTF
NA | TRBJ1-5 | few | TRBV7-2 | TGTGCCAGCAGCTCCGAGAGGAATCAGCCCCAGCATTTT | CASSSERNQPQHF
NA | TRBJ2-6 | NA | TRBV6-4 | TGTGCCAGCAGTGGCCAAGGTGGGGCTGGGGCCAACGTCCTGACTTTC | CASSGQGGAGANVLTF
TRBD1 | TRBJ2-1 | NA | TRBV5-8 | TGTGCCAGCAGTATGAAGACAGGGGGCTATTTCTTC | CASSMKTGGYFF
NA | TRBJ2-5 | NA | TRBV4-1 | TGCGCCAGCAGCCAATGGCGGCGGGAGACCCAGTACTTC | CASSQWRRETQYF
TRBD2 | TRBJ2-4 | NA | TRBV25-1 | TGTGCCAGCAGTGGGTCGGGGGGTGCTCGAGCCAAAAACATTCAGTACTTC | CASSGSGGARAKNIQYF
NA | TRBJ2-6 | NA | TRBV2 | TGTGCCAGCAGTGAACGGCGGGGCGGCTCTGGGGCCAACGTCCTGACTTTC | CASSERRGGSGANVLTF
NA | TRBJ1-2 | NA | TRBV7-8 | TGTGCCAGCAGCCTAGACGGGAACTATGGCTACACCTTC | CASSLDGNYGYTF
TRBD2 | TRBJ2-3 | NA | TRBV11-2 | TGTGCCAGCAGCCGGGGGGGTACGCAGTATTTT | CASSRGGTQYF
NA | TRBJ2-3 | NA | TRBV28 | TGTGCCAGCAGGCACTCATCCACAGATACGCAGTATTTT | CASRHSSTDTQYF
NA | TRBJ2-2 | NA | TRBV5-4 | TGTGCCAGCAGCTTGATAGGGGACACCGGGGAGCTGTTTTTT | CASSLIGDTGELFF
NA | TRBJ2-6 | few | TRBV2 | TGTGCCAGCAGTCTTTCAACTTCTGGGGCCAACGTCCTGACTTTC | CASSLSTSGANVLTF
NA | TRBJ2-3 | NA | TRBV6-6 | TGTGCCAGCAGTTACTTGACGTCCGCAGATACGCAGTATTTT | CASSYLTSADTQYF
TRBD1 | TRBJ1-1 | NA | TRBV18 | TGTGCCAGCTCAGCGCGACAGGGGGGGAACACTGAAGCTTTCTTT | CASSARQGGNTEAFF
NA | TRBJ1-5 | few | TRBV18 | TGTGCCAGCTCAGTAGAACTCAATCAGCCCCAGCATTTT | CASSVELNQPQHF
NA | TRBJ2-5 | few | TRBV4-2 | TGTGCCAGCAACACAGTAGGAGGGACCCAGTACTTC | CASNTVGGTQYF
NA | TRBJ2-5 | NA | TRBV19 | TGTGCCAGTAGCGTTACAGGGATGACGGAGACCCAGTACTTC | CASSVTGMTETQYF
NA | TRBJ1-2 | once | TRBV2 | TGTGCCAGCAGGCCCGACCGGGGTGGGGCCTATGGCTACACCTTC | CASRPDRGGAYGYTF